In its sample, the clone carrying this T cell receptor beta chain was seen many times. These data originate in a study of early T cells in non-severe SARS-CoV-2 infection. This CDR3 contains 14 residues. Looked up from germline, CDR1 is LNHDA and CDR2 is SQIVND (reference sequence). Trimming took off 5 bases at V and 4 bases at J, with 15 bases between the two ends. MiXCR, applied by TCRdb to the 5' RACE reads, yields one record per CDR3 protein. The sample comprises 25,000 to 35,000 distinct CDR3 sequences, approximately 6% of which are singletons, and under 40% rests with the top ten. The input for sequencing was whole blood, taken at baseline. The source is an adult who was a healthcare worker with PCR-confirmed SARS-CoV-2 infection or an uninfected control (not recorded which). This sequence joins TRBV19 and TRBJ2-7; possible D gene TRBD2, 6 bases. CDR3 amino acids: CASSFRTTAYEQYF. The CDR3 DNA is TGTGCCAGTAGTTTCCGGACTACGGCTTACGAGCAGTACTTC.